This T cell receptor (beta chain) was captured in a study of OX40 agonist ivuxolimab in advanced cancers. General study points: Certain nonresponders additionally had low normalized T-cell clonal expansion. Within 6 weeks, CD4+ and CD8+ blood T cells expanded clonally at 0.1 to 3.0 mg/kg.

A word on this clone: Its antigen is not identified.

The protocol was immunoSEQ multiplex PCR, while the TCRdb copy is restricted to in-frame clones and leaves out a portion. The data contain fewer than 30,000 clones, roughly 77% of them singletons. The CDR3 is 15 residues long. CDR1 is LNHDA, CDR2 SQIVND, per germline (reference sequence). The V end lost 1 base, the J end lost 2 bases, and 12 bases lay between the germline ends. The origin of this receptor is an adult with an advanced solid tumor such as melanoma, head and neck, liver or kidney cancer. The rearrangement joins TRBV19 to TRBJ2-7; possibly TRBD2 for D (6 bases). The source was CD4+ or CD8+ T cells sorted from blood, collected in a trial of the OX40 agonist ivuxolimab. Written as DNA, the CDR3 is TGTGCCAGTAGTATAGTGGAGGGTGAAGCCTACGAGCAGTACTTC. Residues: CASSIVEGEAYEQYF.